This TCR beta chain was recorded in a study of technical replicates of blood from a few donors. Germline CDR1 and CDR2: KGHSH and LQKENI. CDR3 size: 16 residues. The V gene lost 3 bases and the J gene lost 1 base, with 13 bases spanning the gap. Profiled with immunoSEQ multiplex PCR; TCRdb holds only in-frame clones, not every one. The data contain tens of thousands of clones, roughly 98% of them singletons. The chain carries TRBV18 and TRBJ1-5; TRBD1 is a possible D gene (6 bases). The receptor's source is a human donor in good health. Sequences were obtained from T cells isolated from PBMCs. The CDR3: CASSPNEQGSNQPQHF. The CDR3 DNA reads as TGTGCCAGCTCACCGAACGAACAGGGAAGCAATCAGCCCCAGCATTTT.